The TCR beta chain under discussion was sequenced for a study of T cells in Graves' hyperthyroidism and ophthalmopathy. Overall study findings and caveats: Blood samples included most of the expanded thyroid clonotypes exceeding 0.001.

Trimming stripped 2 bases from V and 11 bases from J, with 21 bases between. Germline V gene sequence: CDR1 MDHEN, CDR2 SYDVKM. The CDR3 has 15 amino acids. This clonotype has ten or more counts. Its specificity is not known. Ophthalmopathy patients had moderate-to-severe active disease, CAS ≥3, NOSPECS ≥4, and disease duration under 3 months. Exclusion followed for patients with uncontrolled infection, other autoimmune disease, pregnancy or lactation. Every diagnosis used clinical symptoms, serum thyroxine and TRAb, thyroid ultrasound and orbital computed tomography. Amplification yielded TCR beta CDR3 regions, with RNA transcripts as the source. First-round RT-PCR with HTBI primers amplified the TCR CDR3 region. TCRdb recomputed calls from the multiplex PCR reads with MiXCR, one row per CDR3 protein. This sample carries some 320,000 distinct CDR3 sequences, roughly 13% of them seen once, and the ten largest clones take 34%.

This clonotype was sampled from a woman aged 40-49 years with Graves' ophthalmopathy. The chain employs TRBV28 and TRBJ1-1; D remains unclear. Specimen: blood. The CDR3 spells CASSLPRRHGEQAFF. CDR3 coding DNA: TGTGCCAGCAGTTTACCGCGAAGGCACGGAGAACAGGCTTTCTTT.